The 18 T cell receptor beta chains below were found in one sample sequenced in a study of regulatory T cells in long-lasting Graves disease. Arm-PCR with iRepertoire HTBI primers amplified the CDR3 regions for these TCR beta libraries. TCRdb passed the multiplex PCR reads through MiXCR, listing each CDR3 protein once. The sample lists 310,000 or so distinct CDR3 sequences; 20% to 25% were seen once. Indicated time point: persistent/refractory GD, antithyroid drugs over 5 years with positive TRAb. Extracted PBMC RNA gave rise to the TCR library. The specimen was peripheral blood mononuclear cells (PBMCs), collected when the disease was refractory, from a patient treated with antithyroid drugs. The receptors stem from a female donor with Graves disease.

Many counts were recorded for this clonotype. J is TRBJ2-7 and V is TRBV28; 8 nucleotides agree with TRBD1. CDR3 size: 16 residues. CDR1 and CDR2 from the germline V gene are MDHEN and SYDVKM. V shed 5 bases and J 2 bases; nucleotides not matched to a gene: 11. The CDR3 loop is CASSKDRVNPTYEQYF. The CDR3 bases are TGTGCCAGCAGTAAGGACAGGGTCAACCCAACCTACGAGCAGTACTTC. Supplemented by reference TRBV28 and TRBJ2-7, the full variable domain reads DVKVTQSSRYLVKRTGEKVFLECVQDMDHENMFWYRQDPGLGLRLIYFSYDVKMKEKGDIPEGYSVSREKKERFSLILESASTNQTSMYLCASSKDRVNPTYEQYFGPGTRLTVT.

This clonotype showed up just a few times. The chain has TRBV28 and TRBJ2-7; 9 bases fit TRBD1. Per the germline V gene, CDR1 is MDHEN and CDR2 is SYDVKM. The CDR3 consists of 13 residues. The V segment lost 10 bases and the J segment 7 bases; nucleotides outside the gene matches: 11. CDR3: CATKNRGLGEQYF. The DNA of the CDR3 is TGTGCCACAAAGAACAGGGGGCTTGGGGAGCAGTACTTC.

This sequence joins TRBV7-9 and TRBJ2-1; 8 bases align to TRBD2. The ends lost 1 base at V and 9 bases at J; junction bases unmatched: 8. Germline-derived CDR1 and CDR2 are SEHNR and FQNEAQ (reference sequence). This CDR3 has 15 residues. The CDR3: CASSLGGAGAGEQFF. For the CDR3, the DNA is TGTGCCAGCAGCTTAGGCGGAGCGGGAGCTGGTGAGCAGTTCTTC.

About this clonotype itself: A read error may explain this, as a much larger clone is one base away. The chain is built from TRBV6-1 and TRBJ2-7; TRBD2 matches at 9 bases. Germline V lookup: CDR1 MNHNS, CDR2 SASEGT. The CDR3 is 14 amino acids. The CDR3 bases are TGTGTCAGCAGAACTAGCGGGTTCAGGTACGAGCAGTACTTC. Protein product: CVSRTSGFRYEQYF.

The gene calls are TRBV6-2 or TRBV6-3 and TRBJ1-1; 9 bases align to TRBD1. J gave up 5 bases and V 6 bases, and 19 bases lay outside the gene matches. This CDR3 has 18 amino acids. CDR1 is MNHEY and CDR2 is SVGEGT in the germline V gene. CDR3 DNA sequence: TGTGCCAGCAGCCCCAAAGTGTTTCCGGGACAGGGAATTACTGAAGCTTTCTTT. It translates to CASSPKVFPGQGITEAFF.

V usage is TRBV15 and J usage is TRBJ2-5; no reliable D call. Looked up from germline, CDR1 is LNHNV and CDR2 is YYDKDF (reference sequence). Trimming stripped 4 bases from V and 4 bases from J, with 7 bases between. The CDR3 runs 12 residues. The CDR3 bases are TGTGCCACCAGCACCCTCTCAGAGACCCAGTACTTC. Translation: CATSTLSETQYF.

This clonotype showed up just a few times. V usage is TRBV6-5 and J usage is TRBJ1-5; D not certain. The V end was cut by 2 bases, the J end by 4 bases, with 9 bases between. There are 14 residues in the CDR3. Germline CDR1 reads MNHEY; CDR2 reads SVGAGI. CDR3 in amino acids: CASSYLAFNQPQHF. The CDR3, as DNA: TGTGCCAGCAGTTACCTCGCCTTTAATCAGCCCCAGCATTTT.

The chain links TRBV27 to TRBJ2-5; tentatively, D is TRBD1 (6 bases). Germline loops: CDR1 MNHEY, CDR2 SMNVEV (reference sequence). Trimming cost V 5 bases and J 0 bases, with 16 bases left between them. This CDR3 comprises 16 residues. The CDR3: CASSPQGYLHQETQYF. The CDR3 DNA is TGTGCCAGCAGTCCACAGGGATACCTCCACCAAGAGACCCAGTACTTC.

This clonotype has only a few counts. The genes are TRBV7-9 and TRBJ2-7; D not resolved. The germline V and J ends were trimmed by 2 bases and 5 bases, with 10 bases remaining between them. Germline V gene lookup returns CDR1 SEHNR and CDR2 FQNEAQ (reference sequence). This CDR3 comprises 13 residues. DNA for the CDR3: TGTGCCAGCAGCTTACGTGACGCCCACGAGCAGTACTTC. It translates to CASSLRDAHEQYF.

This clonotype was recorded at least ten times. V gene TRBV7-3 combines with J gene TRBJ2-5; unclear D gene. The CDR3 has 15 amino acids. Germline lookup yields CDR1 SGHTA and CDR2 FQGTGA. V was trimmed by 5 bases and J by 3 bases, leaving 16 bases between them. CDR3 sequence reads: CASSHLATVEETQYF. The CDR3 nucleotides are TGTGCCAGCAGCCACCTCGCTACGGTCGAAGAGACCCAGTACTTC.

This clonotype was counted a few times. The chain carries TRBV12-3 or TRBV12-4 and TRBJ1-4; the match to TRBD1 covers 7 bases. The CDR3 length is 15 residues. Trimming removed 1 base from V and 6 bases from J; junction bases left unmatched: 5. CDR3 region: CASSLVPGGDEKLFF. CDR3 bases: TGTGCCAGCAGTTTAGTCCCAGGGGGAGATGAAAAACTGTTTTTT.

At least ten counts were recorded for this clonotype. The genes are TRBV7-3 and TRBJ1-1, with 7 bases identical to TRBD1. Trimming at V came to 5 bases and at J to 6 bases, leaving 9 bases not matched to a gene. The germline CDR1 and CDR2 sequences are SGHTA and FQGTGA. The length of the CDR3 is 14 residues. CDR3 bases: TGTGCCAGCAGCACCGGGACAGTAGGCGCTGAAGCTTTCTTT. Translation gives CASSTGTVGAEAFF.

V and J are TRBV7-2 and TRBJ2-7, with D hard to call. This CDR3 is 14 amino acids long. Trimming left V 1 base short and J 3 bases short, with 10 bases between. CDR1 SGHTA and CDR2 FQGNSA come from the germline V gene. The CDR3 protein is CASSLEGSRYEQYF. CDR3 DNA sequence: TGTGCCAGCAGCTTAGAAGGGTCTCGCTACGAGCAGTACTTC.

This clonotype was recorded many times. V is TRBV7-2 and J is TRBJ2-7, with 9 bases that match TRBD2. J gave up 4 bases and V 5 bases, and 12 bases lay outside the gene matches. Germline CDR1 reads SGHTA; CDR2 reads FQGNSA. This CDR3 contains 16 residues. The DNA of the CDR3 is TGTGCCAGCAGCGGCGCCGGGGCTAGCGGGAAGTACGAGCAGTACTTC. Translating gives CASSGAGASGKYEQYF.

For this clonotype: One end of the junction fails to match germline, which may point to a read error. The rearrangement uses TRBV10-3 and TRBJ2-2; possible D gene TRBD2, 5 bases. The CDR3 spans 15 residues. Germline CDR1 and CDR2: ENHRY and SYGVKD. The CDR3 DNA sequence: TGTGCCATCAGTTACGCTAGTTATACGACCGGGGAACTGTTTTTT. It codes for CAISYASYTTGELFF.

On this clonotype itself: A much larger clone sits a single nucleotide away, making a read error possible. The chain couples TRBV6-9 to TRBJ1-2; D is ambiguous. V was clipped by 3 bases and J by 8 bases, with 13 bases between them. CDR3 size: 13 residues. CDR1 and CDR2 from the germline V gene are MNHGY and SVAAGI. The chain's CDR3 is CASSYGGSGGYTF. The CDR3, as DNA: TGTGCCAGCAGTTACGGAGGGTCCGGCGGCTACACCTTC.

This clonotype has at least ten counts. CDR3 nucleotides: TGTGCCAGCAGCCCCCGACAGGGTGGGCAGCCCCAGCATTTT. Translated, it gives CASSPRQGGQPQHF. V gene TRBV12-3 or TRBV12-4 combines with J gene TRBJ1-5; the match to TRBD1 covers 7 bases. The CDR3 has 14 residues. The junction had 9 bases not matched to a gene; V was cut back by 6 bases and J by 7 bases.

The chain combines TRBV5-4 with TRBJ2-7, with 11 nucleotides matching TRBD2. CDR1 and CDR2 from the germline V gene are SGHNT and YYREEE (reference sequence). Germline trimming cut 7 bases from V and 5 bases from J; bases unmatched to any gene: 5. This CDR3 contains 13 residues. The CDR3 spells CASGLAGGDEQYF. For the CDR3, the DNA is TGTGCCAGCGGGCTAGCGGGAGGAGACGAGCAGTACTTC.